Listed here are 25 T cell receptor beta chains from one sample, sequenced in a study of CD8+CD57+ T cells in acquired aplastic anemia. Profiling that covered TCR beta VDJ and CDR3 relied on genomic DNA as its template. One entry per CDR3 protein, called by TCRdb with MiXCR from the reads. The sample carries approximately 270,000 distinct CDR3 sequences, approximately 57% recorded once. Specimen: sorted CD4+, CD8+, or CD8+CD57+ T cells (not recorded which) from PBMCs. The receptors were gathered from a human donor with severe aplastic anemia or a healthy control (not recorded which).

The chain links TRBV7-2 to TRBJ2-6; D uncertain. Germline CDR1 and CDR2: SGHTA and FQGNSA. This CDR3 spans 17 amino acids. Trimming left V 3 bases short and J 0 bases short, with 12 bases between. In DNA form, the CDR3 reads TGTGCCAGCAGCTTGATGGACGCAGGCTCTGGGGCCAACGTCCTGACTTTC. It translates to CASSLMDAGSGANVLTF.

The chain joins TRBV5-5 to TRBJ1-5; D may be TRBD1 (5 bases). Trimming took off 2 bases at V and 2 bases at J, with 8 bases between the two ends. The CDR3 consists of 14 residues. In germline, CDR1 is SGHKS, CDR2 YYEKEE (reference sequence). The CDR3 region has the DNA TGTGCCAGCAGCTTCAGGGCGGGCAATCAGCCCCAGCATTTT. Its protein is CASSFRAGNQPQHF.

The CDR3 loop reads CATSRDRNEKLFF. Here the CDR3 DNA reads TGTGCCACCAGCCGGGACCGTAATGAAAAACTGTTTTTT. This chain uses TRBV15 with TRBJ1-4; TRBD1 might be the D (5 bases). Germline lookup yields CDR1 LNHNV and CDR2 YYDKDF (reference sequence). This CDR3 spans 13 amino acids. V was trimmed by 5 bases and J by 4 bases, leaving 8 bases between them.

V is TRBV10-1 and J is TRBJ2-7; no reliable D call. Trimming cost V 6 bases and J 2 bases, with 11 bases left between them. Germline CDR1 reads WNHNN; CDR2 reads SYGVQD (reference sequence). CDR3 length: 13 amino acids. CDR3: CASRYPDTYEQYF. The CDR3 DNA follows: TGCGCCAGCAGATACCCCGACACCTACGAGCAGTACTTC.

The CDR3 reads CASSAGTGPGELFF. CDR3 in DNA: TGTGCCAGCAGCGCAGGGACAGGACCCGGGGAGCTGTTTTTT. The rearrangement uses TRBV9 and TRBJ2-2; 8 nucleotides agree with TRBD1. Germline assignment: CDR1 SGDLS and CDR2 YYNGEE. The CDR3 is 14 amino acids. V was clipped by 3 bases and J by 6 bases; unmatched bases: 4.

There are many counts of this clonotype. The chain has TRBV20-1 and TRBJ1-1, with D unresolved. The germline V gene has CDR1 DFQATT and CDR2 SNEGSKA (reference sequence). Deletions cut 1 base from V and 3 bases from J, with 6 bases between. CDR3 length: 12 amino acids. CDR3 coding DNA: TGCAGTGCTAGAGGTCAGGACACTGAAGCTTTCTTT. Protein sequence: CSARGQDTEAFF.

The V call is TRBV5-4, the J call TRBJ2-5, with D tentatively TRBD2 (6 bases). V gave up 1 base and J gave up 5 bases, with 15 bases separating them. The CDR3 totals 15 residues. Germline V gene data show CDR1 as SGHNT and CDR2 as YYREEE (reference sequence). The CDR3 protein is CASSLLAEIGETQYF. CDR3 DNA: TGTGCCAGCAGCTTGTTAGCGGAGATCGGGGAGACCCAGTACTTC.

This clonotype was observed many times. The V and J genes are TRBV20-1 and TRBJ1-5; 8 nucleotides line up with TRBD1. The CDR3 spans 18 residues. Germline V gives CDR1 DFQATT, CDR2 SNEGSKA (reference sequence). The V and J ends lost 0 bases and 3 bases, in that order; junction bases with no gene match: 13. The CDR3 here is CSARDPGGQGANNQPQHF. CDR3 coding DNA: TGCAGTGCTAGAGATCCGGGAGGGCAGGGGGCGAACAATCAGCCCCAGCATTTT.

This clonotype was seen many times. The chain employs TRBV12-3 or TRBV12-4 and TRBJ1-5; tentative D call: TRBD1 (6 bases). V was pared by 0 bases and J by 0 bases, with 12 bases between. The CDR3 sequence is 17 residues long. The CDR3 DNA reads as TGTGCCAGCAGTTTAGCAGGGGGAGTGGGTAGCAATCAGCCCCAGCATTTT. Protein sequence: CASSLAGGVGSNQPQHF.

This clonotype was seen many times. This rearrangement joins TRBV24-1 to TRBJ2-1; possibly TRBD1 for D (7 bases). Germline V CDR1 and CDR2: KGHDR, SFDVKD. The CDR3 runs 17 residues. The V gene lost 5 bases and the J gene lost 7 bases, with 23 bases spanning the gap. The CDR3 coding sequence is TGTGCCACCAGTGCCCCTTGGGGCAGGGGGACTCCTAATGAGCAGTTCTTC. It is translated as CATSAPWGRGTPNEQFF.

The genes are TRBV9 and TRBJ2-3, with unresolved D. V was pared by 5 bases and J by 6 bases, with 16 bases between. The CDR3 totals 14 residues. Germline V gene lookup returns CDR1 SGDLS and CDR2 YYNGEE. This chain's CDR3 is CASSERPIHDTQYF. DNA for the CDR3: TGTGCCAGCAGTGAGCGCCCCATTCACGATACGCAGTATTTT.

CDR3 sequence (DNA): TGTGCCAGCAGCCGCCCTTCCCGGGACGGGACCTACGAGCAGTACTTC. The encoded protein is CASSRPSRDGTYEQYF. J is TRBJ2-7 and V is TRBV5-6; D assignment may be TRBD1 or TRBD2 (5 bases each). In germline, CDR1 is SGHDT, CDR2 YYEEEE. The length of the CDR3 is 16 residues. Trimming removed 4 bases at V and 2 bases at J, with 19 bases between.

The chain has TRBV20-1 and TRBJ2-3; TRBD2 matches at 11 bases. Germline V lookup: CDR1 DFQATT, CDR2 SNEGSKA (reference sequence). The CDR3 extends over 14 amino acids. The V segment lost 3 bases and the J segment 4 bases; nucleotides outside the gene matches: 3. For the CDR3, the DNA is TGCAGTGCTAGGGATAGCGGGGGGGCAGATACGCAGTATTTT. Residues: CSARDSGGADTQYF.

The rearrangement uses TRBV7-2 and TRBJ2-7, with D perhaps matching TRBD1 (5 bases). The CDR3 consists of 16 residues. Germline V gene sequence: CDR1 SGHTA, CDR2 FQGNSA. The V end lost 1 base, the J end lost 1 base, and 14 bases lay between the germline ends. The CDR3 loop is CASSLESWGYSYEQYF. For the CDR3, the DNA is TGTGCCAGCAGCTTAGAGAGTTGGGGCTATTCCTACGAGCAGTACTTC.

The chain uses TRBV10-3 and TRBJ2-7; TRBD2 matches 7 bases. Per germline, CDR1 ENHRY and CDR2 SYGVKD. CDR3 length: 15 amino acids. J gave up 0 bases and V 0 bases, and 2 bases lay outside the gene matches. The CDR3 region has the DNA TGTGCCATCAGTGAGTCCCAGCGGGGCTCCTACGAGCAGTACTTC. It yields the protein CAISESQRGSYEQYF.

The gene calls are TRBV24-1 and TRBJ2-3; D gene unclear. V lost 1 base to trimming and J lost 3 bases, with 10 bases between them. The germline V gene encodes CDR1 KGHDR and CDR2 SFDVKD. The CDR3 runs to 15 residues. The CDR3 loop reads CATSDLRSSTDTQYF. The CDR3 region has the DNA TGTGCCACCAGTGATTTAAGGAGCTCAACAGATACGCAGTATTTT.

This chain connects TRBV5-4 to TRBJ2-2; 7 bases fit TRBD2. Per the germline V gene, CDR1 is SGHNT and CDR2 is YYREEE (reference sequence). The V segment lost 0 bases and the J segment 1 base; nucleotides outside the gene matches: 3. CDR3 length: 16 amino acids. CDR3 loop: CASSLEAGENTGELFF. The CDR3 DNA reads TGTGCCAGCAGCTTGGAGGCGGGGGAGAACACCGGGGAGCTGTTTTTT. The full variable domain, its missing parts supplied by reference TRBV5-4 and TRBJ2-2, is ETGVTQSPTHLIKTRGQQVTLRCSSQSGHNTVSWYQQALGQGPQFIFQYYREEENGRGNFPPRFSGLQFPNYSSELNVNALELDDSALYLCASSLEAGENTGELFFGEGSRLTVL.

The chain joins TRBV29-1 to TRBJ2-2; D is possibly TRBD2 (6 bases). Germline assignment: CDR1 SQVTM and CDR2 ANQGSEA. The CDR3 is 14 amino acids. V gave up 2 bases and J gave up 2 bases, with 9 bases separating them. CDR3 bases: TGCAGCGTTGAACACGGGAGTAACACCGGGGAGCTGTTTTTT. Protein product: CSVEHGSNTGELFF.

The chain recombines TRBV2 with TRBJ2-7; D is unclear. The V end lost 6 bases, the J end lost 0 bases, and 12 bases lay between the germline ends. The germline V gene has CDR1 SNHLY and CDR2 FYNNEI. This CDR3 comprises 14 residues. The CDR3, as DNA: TGTGCCAGCAGGGAACAGTCGAGCTCCTACGAGCAGTACTTC. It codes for CASREQSSSYEQYF.

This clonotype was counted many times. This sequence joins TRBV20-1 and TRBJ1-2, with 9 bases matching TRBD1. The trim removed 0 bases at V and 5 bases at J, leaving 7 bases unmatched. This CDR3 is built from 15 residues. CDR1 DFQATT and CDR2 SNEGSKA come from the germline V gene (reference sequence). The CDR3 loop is CSARDLGTGNYGYTF. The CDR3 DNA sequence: TGCAGTGCTAGAGATCTCGGGACAGGGAATTATGGCTACACCTTC.

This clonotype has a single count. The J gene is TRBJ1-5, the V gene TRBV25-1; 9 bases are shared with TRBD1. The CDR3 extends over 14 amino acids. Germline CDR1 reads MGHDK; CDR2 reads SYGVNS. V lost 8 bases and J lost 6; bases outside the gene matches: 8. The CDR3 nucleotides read TGTGCCAGCTCGGGACAGGGCGAGGGTCAGCCCCAGCATTTT. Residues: CASSGQGEGQPQHF.

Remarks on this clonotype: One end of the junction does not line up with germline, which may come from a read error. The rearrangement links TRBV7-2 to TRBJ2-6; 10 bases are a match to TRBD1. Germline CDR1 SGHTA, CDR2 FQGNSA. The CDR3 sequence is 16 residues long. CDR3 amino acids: CDSSGQGGPGANVLTF. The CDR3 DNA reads TGTGACAGCAGCGGACAGGGGGGTCCTGGGGCCAACGTCCTGACTTTC.

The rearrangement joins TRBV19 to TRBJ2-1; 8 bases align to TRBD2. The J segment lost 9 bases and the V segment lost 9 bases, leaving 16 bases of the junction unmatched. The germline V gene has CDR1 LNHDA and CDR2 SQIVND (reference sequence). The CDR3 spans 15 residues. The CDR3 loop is CASQIGGREVGEQFF. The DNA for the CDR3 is TGTGCCAGCCAAATTGGGGGGCGGGAGGTCGGTGAGCAGTTCTTC.

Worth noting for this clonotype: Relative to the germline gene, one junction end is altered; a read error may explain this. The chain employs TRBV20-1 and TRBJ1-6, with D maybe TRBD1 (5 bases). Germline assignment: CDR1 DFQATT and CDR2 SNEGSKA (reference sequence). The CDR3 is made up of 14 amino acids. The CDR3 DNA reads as TGCGGTGCTAGAAAGGGGAGGAGTAATTCATCCCTCCACTTT. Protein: CGARKGRSNSSLHF.

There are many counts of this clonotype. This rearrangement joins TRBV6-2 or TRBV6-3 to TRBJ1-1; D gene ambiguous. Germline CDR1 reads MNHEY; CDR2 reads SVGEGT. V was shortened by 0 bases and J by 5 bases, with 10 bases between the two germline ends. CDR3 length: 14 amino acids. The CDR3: CASSYSGPGTEAFF. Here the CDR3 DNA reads TGTGCCAGCAGTTACTCTGGACCGGGTACTGAAGCTTTCTTT.